These 2 T cell receptor beta chains share one sample of origin, sequenced in a study of CD8+ T cells in alopecia areata. As to treatment: oral pan-JAK inhibitor, 5-10 mg twice daily. RNA, once extracted, was reverse transcribed into cDNA for use as the sequencing template. Profiling relied on immunoSEQ multiplex PCR, and the TCRdb table lists in-frame clones only, not all of them. This sample yields roughly 200,000 clones, of which around two fifths are seen a single time; under 0.55% belongs to the top ten. The input for sequencing was CD4+ T cells sorted from blood, taken between weeks 30 and 35, from a patient treated with tofacitinib. These receptor sequences come from a human donor with alopecia areata.

In this sample, this clone turned up a few times. The chain recombines TRBV7-3 with TRBJ2-7; 7 bases agree with TRBD1. The CDR3 has 15 amino acids. The V gene end was trimmed by 3 bases and the J gene end by 4 bases; junction bases not matched to a gene: 9. Germline V CDR1 and CDR2: SGHTA, FQGTGA. CDR3: CASSLDRDRSYEQYF. CDR3 coding DNA: TGTGCCAGCAGCTTGGACCGGGACAGATCTTACGAGCAGTACTTC.

This sequence joins TRBV6-6 and TRBJ2-7, with D possibly TRBD2 on 6 matching bases. This CDR3 spans 14 amino acids. V lost 3 bases and J lost 2, with 11 bases in between. Germline CDR1 MNHNY, CDR2 SVGAGI (reference sequence). In DNA form, the CDR3 reads TGTGCCAGCAGTTATCGAGGGGAGGCCTACGAGCAGTACTTC. It specifies CASSYRGEAYEQYF.